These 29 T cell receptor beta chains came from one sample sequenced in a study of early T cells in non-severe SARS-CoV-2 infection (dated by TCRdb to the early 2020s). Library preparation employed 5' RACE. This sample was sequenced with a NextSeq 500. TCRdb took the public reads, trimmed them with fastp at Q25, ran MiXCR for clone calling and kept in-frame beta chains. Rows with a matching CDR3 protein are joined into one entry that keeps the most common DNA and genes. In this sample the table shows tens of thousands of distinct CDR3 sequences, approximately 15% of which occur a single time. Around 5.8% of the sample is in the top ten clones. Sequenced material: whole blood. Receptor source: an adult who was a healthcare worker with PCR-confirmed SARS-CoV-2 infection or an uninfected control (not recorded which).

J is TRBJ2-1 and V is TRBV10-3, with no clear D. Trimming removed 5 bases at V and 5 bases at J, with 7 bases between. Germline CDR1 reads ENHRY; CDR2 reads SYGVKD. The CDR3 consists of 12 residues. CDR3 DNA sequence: TGTGCCATCAGTCTCAGAGACAATGAGCAGTTCTTC. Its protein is CAISLRDNEQFF.

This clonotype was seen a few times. CDR3 DNA: TGTGCCAGCAGCTTAGCGGGGACGCGGGGCACTGAAGCTTTCTTT. This gives the protein CASSLAGTRGTEAFF. The chain has TRBV7-9 and TRBJ1-1, with a possible D match to TRBD1 (5 bases). Trimming cost V 0 bases and J 4 bases, with 12 bases left between them. This CDR3 is 15 amino acids long. Germline CDR1 reads SEHNR; CDR2 reads FQNEAQ (reference sequence).

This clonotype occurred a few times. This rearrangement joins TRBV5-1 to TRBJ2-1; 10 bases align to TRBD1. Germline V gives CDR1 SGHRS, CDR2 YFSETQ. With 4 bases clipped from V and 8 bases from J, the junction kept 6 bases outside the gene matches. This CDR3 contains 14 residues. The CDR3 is CASSRDRGRDEQFF. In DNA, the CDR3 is TGCGCCAGCAGCCGAGACAGGGGGCGCGATGAGCAGTTCTTC.

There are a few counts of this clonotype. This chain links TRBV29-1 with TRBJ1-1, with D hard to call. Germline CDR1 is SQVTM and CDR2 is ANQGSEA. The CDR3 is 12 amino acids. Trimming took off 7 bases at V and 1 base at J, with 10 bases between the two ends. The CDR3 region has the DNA TGCAGCGGAGAGGTAAGGAACACTGAAGCTTTCTTT. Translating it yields CSGEVRNTEAFF.

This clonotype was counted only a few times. In DNA form, the CDR3 reads TGCAGTGCTAGTTTGCGGCGGAGGGACTCCTACGAGCAGTACTTC. Amino acids: CSASLRRRDSYEQYF. The gene calls are TRBV20-1 and TRBJ2-7; D may be TRBD2 (6 bases). The CDR3 sequence is 15 residues long. V gave up 3 bases and J gave up 0 bases, with 15 bases separating them. CDR1 DFQATT and CDR2 SNEGSKA come from the germline V gene (reference sequence).

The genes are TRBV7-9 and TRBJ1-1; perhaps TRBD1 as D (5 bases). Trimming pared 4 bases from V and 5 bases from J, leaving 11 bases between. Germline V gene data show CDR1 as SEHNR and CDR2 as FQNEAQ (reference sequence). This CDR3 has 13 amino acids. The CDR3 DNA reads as TGTGCCAGCAGCTCCGGGACCCGGACTGAAGCTTTCTTT. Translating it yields CASSSGTRTEAFF.

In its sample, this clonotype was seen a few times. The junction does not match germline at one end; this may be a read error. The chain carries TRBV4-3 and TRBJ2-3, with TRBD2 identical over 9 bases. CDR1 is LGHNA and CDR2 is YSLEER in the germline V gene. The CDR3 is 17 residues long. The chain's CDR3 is CASSQALLAGSTYTQYF. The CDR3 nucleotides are TGCGCCAGCAGCCAAGCCCTTCTAGCGGGGAGCACATATACGCAGTATTTT.

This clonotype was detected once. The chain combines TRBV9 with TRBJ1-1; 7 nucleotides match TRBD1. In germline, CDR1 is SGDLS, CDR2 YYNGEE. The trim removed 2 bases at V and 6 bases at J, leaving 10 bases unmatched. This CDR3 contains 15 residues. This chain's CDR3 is CASSVLTGAIAEAFF. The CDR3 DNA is TGTGCCAGCAGCGTTTTAACAGGGGCGATTGCTGAAGCTTTCTTT.

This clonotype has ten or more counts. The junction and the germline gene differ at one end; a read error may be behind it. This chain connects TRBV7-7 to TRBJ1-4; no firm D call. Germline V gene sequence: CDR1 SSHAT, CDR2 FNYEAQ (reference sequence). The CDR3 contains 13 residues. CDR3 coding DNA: TGTGCTAGCAGCTTAGATCTGCATGAAAAACTGTTTTTT. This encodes CASSLDLHEKLFF.

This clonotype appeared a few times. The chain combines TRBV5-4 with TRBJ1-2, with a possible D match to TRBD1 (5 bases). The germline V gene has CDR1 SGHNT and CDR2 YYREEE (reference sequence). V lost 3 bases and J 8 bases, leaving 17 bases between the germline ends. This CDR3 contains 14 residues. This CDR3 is CASSSQGYGWGYTF. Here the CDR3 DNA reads TGTGCCAGCAGCTCTCAGGGATACGGATGGGGCTACACCTTC.

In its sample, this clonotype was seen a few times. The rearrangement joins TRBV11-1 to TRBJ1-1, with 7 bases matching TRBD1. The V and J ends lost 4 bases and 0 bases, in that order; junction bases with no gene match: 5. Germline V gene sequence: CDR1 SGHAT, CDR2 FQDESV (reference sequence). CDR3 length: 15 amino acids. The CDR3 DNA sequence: TGTGCCAGCAGCTGGCGACAGGGAGTGAACACTGAAGCTTTCTTT. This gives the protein CASSWRQGVNTEAFF.

This CDR3 reads CASTFPQRGPQYEQYF. CDR3 DNA sequence: TGTGCCAGCACCTTCCCTCAGCGGGGACCCCAATACGAGCAGTACTTC. The chain recombines TRBV7-9 with TRBJ2-7, with 7 bases identical to TRBD2. CDR3 length: 16 amino acids. V shed 7 bases, J shed 4 bases, and the junction held 16 bases outside the gene matches. CDR1 SEHNR and CDR2 FQNEAQ come from the germline V gene (reference sequence).

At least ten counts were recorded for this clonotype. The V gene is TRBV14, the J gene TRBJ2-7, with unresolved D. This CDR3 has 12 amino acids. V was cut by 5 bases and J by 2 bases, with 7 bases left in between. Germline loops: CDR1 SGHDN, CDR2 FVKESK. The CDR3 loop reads CASSIPPYEQYF. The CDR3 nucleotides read TGTGCCAGCAGCATACCACCCTACGAGCAGTACTTC.

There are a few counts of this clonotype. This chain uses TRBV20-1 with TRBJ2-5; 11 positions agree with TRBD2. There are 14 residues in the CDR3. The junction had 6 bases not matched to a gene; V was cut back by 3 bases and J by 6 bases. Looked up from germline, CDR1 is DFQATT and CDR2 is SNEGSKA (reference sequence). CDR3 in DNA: TGCAGTGCTAGTCCCGCTAGCGGGGGGAAGACCCAGTACTTC. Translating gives CSASPASGGKTQYF.

The CDR3, as DNA: TGTGCCAGCAGCCTTTCCAACTCTGGAAACACCATATATTTT. Protein sequence: CASSLSNSGNTIYF. This chain joins TRBV14 and TRBJ1-3; D uncertain. V lost 4 bases and J lost 0, with 7 bases in between. Per the germline V gene, CDR1 is SGHDN and CDR2 is FVKESK. This CDR3 comprises 14 residues.

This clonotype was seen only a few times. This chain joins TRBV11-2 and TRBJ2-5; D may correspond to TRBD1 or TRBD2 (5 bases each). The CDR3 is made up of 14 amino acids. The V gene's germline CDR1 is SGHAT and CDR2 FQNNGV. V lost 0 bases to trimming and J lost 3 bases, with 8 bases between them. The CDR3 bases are TGTGCCAGCAGCTTAGAAATGGGGGAAGAGACCCAGTACTTC. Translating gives CASSLEMGEETQYF.

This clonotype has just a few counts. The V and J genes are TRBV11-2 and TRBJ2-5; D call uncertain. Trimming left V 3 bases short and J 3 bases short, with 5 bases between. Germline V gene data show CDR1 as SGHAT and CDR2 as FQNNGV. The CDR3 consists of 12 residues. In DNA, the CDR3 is TGTGCCAGCAGCTTCGAGGAAGAGACCCAGTACTTC. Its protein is CASSFEEETQYF.

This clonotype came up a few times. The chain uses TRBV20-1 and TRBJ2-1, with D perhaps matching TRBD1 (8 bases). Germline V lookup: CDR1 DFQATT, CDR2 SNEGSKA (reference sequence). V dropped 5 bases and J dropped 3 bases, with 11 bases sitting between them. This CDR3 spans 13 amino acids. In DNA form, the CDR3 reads TGCAGTGCTTACAGGGGGGGCTACAATGAGCAGTTCTTC. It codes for CSAYRGGYNEQFF.

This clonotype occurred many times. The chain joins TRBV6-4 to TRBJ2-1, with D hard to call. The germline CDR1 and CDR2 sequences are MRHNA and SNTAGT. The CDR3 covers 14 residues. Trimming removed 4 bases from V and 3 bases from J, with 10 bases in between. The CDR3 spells CASSGVAGYNEQFF. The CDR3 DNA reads TGTGCCAGCAGTGGGGTCGCTGGCTACAATGAGCAGTTCTTC.

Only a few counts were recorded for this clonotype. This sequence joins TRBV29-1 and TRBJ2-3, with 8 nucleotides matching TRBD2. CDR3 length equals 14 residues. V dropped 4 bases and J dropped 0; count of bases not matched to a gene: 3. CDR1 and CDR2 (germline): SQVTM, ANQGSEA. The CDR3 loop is CSVVGGGSTDTQYF. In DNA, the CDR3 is TGCAGCGTTGTCGGCGGGGGGAGCACAGATACGCAGTATTTT.

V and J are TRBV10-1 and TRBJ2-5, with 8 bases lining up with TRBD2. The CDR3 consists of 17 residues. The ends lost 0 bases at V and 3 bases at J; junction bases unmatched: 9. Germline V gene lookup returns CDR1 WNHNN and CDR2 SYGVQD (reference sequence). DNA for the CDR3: TGCGCCAGCAGTGAGTCGATCGGTAGCGGGGATAAAGAGACCCAGTACTTC. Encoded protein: CASSESIGSGDKETQYF.

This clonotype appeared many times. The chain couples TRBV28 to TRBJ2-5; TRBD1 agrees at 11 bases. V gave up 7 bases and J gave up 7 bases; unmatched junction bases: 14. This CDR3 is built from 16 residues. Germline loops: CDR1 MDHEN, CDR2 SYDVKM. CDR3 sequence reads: CASNGLRTGGVGTQYF. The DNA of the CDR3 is TGTGCCAGCAATGGCTTAAGGACAGGGGGCGTTGGGACCCAGTACTTC.

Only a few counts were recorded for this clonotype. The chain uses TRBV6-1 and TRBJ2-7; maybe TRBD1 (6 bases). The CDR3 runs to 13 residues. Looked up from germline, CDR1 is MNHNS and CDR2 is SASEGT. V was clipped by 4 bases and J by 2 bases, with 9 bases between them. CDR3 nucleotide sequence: TGTGCCAGCAGTGCGGGGACAACCTACGAGCAGTACTTC. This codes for CASSAGTTYEQYF.

This CDR3 is CASKPGLSTDTQYF. Written as DNA, the CDR3 is TGTGCCAGCAAACCAGGTTTGAGCACAGATACGCAGTATTTT. The chain joins TRBV6-1 to TRBJ2-3; D is unclear. With 7 bases removed from V and 0 bases from J, the gap between germline ends came to 11 bases. CDR1 is MNHNS and CDR2 is SASEGT in the germline V gene. The CDR3 length is 14 residues.

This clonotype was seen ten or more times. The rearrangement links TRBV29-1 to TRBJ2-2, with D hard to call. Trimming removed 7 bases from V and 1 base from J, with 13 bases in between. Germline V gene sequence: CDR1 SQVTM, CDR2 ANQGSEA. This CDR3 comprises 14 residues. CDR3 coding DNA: TGCAGCGCCTCACGGGCCCTGAACACCGGGGAGCTGTTTTTT. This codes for CSASRALNTGELFF.

CDR3 amino acids: CSVRQGLDSPLHF. As DNA, the CDR3 is TGCAGCGTTAGGCAGGGGCTGGATTCACCCCTCCACTTT. The chain recombines TRBV29-1 with TRBJ1-6; TRBD1 is a possible D gene (6 bases). Per the germline V gene, CDR1 is SQVTM and CDR2 is ANQGSEA. The CDR3 sequence is 13 residues long. Trimming cost V 5 bases and J 8 bases, with 13 bases left between them.

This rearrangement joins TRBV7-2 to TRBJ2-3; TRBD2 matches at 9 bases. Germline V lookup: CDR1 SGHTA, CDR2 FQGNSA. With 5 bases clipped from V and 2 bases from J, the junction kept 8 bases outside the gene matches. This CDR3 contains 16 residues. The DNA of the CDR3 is TGTGCCAGCAGCCCCGGGACTAGCTACCTCACAGATACGCAGTATTTT. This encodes CASSPGTSYLTDTQYF.

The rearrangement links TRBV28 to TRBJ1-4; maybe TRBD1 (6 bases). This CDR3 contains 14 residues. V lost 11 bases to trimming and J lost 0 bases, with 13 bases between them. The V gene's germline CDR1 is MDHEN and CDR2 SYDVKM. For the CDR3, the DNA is TGTGCCGTCAACAGGGCATCAACTAATGAAAAACTGTTTTTT. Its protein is CAVNRASTNEKLFF.

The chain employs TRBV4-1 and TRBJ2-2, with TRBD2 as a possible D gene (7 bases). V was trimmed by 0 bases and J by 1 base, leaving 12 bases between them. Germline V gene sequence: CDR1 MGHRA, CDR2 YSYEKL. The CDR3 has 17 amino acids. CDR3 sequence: CASSQDGGLLNTGELFF. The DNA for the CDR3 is TGCGCCAGCAGCCAAGACGGGGGGCTCCTGAACACCGGGGAGCTGTTTTTT.